These 27 T cell receptor beta chains were all obtained from the same sample, sequenced in a study of early T cells in non-severe SARS-CoV-2 infection. A single record per CDR3 protein comes from TCRdb applying MiXCR to the 5' RACE reads. Found here are about 110,000 distinct CDR3 sequences, around 10% of them singletons; the top ten hold 3% to 3.5%. Material: whole blood. These receptors all come from an adult who was a healthcare worker with PCR-confirmed SARS-CoV-2 infection or an uninfected control (not recorded which).

Many counts were recorded for this clonotype. The gene calls are TRBV27 and TRBJ2-3; D remains ambiguous. Trimming shortened V by 3 bases and J by 2 bases, and 9 bases separated the two germline ends. The CDR3 is 14 amino acids. The germline gives CDR1 MNHEY, CDR2 SMNVEV (reference sequence). The CDR3, as DNA: TGTGCCAGCAGTTTCAGCCGGATCACAGATACGCAGTATTTT. Translation gives CASSFSRITDTQYF.

This clonotype was seen repeatedly, ten times or more. V usage is TRBV7-2 and J usage is TRBJ2-1; D may be TRBD1 (5 bases). There are 11 residues in the CDR3. CDR1 and CDR2 from the germline V gene are SGHTA and FQGNSA. V lost 11 bases and J 5 bases, leaving 10 bases between the germline ends. This CDR3 is CASTEDNEQFF. In DNA form, the CDR3 reads TGTGCCTCGACAGAGGACAATGAGCAGTTCTTC.

This clonotype was recorded many times. The J gene is TRBJ1-1, the V gene TRBV29-1; the D is unclear. CDR3 length: 12 amino acids. The V gene lost 4 bases and the J gene lost 6 bases, with 12 bases spanning the gap. Germline lookup yields CDR1 SQVTM and CDR2 ANQGSEA. The CDR3 loop reads CSVVASYPEAFF. The CDR3 DNA follows: TGCAGCGTTGTAGCAAGTTATCCTGAAGCTTTCTTT.

This chain connects TRBV29-1 to TRBJ2-3, with D tentatively TRBD2 (5 bases). Germline CDR1 is SQVTM and CDR2 is ANQGSEA. The CDR3 consists of 13 residues. The ends were cut back, 5 bases at V and 2 bases at J, with 11 bases in the middle. CDR3 sequence (DNA): TGCAGCGTTCCGTTTAGCGCCACAGATACGCAGTATTTT. This codes for CSVPFSATDTQYF.

The sample holds many counts of this clonotype. This chain links TRBV28 with TRBJ1-6; tentatively, D is TRBD1 (5 bases). CDR3 length: 18 amino acids. The germline CDR1 and CDR2 sequences are MDHEN and SYDVKM. Between the trimmed V and J ends, which lost 3 bases and 0 bases, there was a span of 15 bases. Here the CDR3 DNA reads TGTGCCAGCAGTTTTGGGATGGAGGGGAGCTCCTATAATTCACCCCTCCACTTT. It is translated as CASSFGMEGSSYNSPLHF.

In this sample, this clonotype turned up a few times. This sequence joins TRBV4-1 and TRBJ1-1; 8 bases are a match to TRBD1. After removal of 0 bases from V and 4 bases from J, the junction contained 7 bases not matched to a gene. Germline assignment: CDR1 MGHRA and CDR2 YSYEKL. The CDR3 totals 16 residues. The CDR3 protein is CASSQDFPGGRTEAFF. CDR3 DNA: TGCGCCAGCAGCCAAGATTTTCCAGGGGGCCGCACTGAAGCTTTCTTT.

At least ten counts were recorded for this clonotype. V is TRBV18 and J is TRBJ2-3, with TRBD2 as a possible D gene (6 bases). Between the trimmed V and J ends, which lost 3 bases and 5 bases, there was a span of 12 bases. CDR1 KGHSH and CDR2 LQKENI come from the germline V gene. The CDR3 is made up of 14 amino acids. The DNA of the CDR3 is TGTGCCAGCTCACCCCAATTGGAGGGAGATACGCAGTATTTT. This gives the protein CASSPQLEGDTQYF.

The chain recombines TRBV19 with TRBJ1-2, with 10 bases aligning to TRBD1. With V trimmed by 10 bases and J by 0 bases, 8 bases remained unmatched. This CDR3 region has 15 residues. Germline V gene sequence: CDR1 LNHDA, CDR2 SQIVND (reference sequence). The CDR3 coding sequence is TGTGCCAACACGGACAGGGGGTTAACTAACTATGGCTACACCTTC. It is translated as CANTDRGLTNYGYTF.

The V call is TRBV12-3 or TRBV12-4, the J call TRBJ2-5; D possibly matches TRBD1 or TRBD2 (5 bases each). The CDR3 is made up of 13 amino acids. The V and J ends lost 5 bases and 4 bases respectively, with 11 bases between them. The CDR3, as DNA: TGTGCCAGCAGTCCGAGTGGGGGAGAGACCCAGTACTTC. Protein product: CASSPSGGETQYF.

CDR3 bases: TGTGCCAGCAGCCCTGGGGTAGCGGGCCTCCAGTACTTC. It translates to CASSPGVAGLQYF. The gene calls are TRBV12-3 or TRBV12-4 and TRBJ2-5, with 7 bases fitting TRBD2. The CDR3 runs 13 residues. The ends lost 6 bases at V and 10 bases at J; junction bases unmatched: 11.

The rearrangement uses TRBV29-1 and TRBJ2-7, with TRBD2 identical over 8 bases. Germline CDR1 and CDR2: SQVTM and ANQGSEA. The V gene end was trimmed by 3 bases and the J gene end by 1 base; junction bases not matched to a gene: 5. The CDR3 spans 14 residues. The CDR3, as DNA: TGCAGCGTTGACCGGACTAGCTCATCCTACGAGCAGTACTTC. Amino acids: CSVDRTSSSYEQYF.

This chain joins TRBV29-1 and TRBJ2-1, with D perhaps being TRBD1 or TRBD2 (6 bases each). The germline CDR1 and CDR2 sequences are SQVTM and ANQGSEA. The CDR3 covers 10 residues. V was trimmed by 7 bases and J by 7 bases, leaving 8 bases between them. CDR3 in DNA: TGCAGCGGGGGGGCTAATGAGCAGTTCTTC. It is translated as CSGGANEQFF.

The table lists this clonotype with a few counts. The gene calls are TRBV7-9 and TRBJ1-1, with D possibly matching TRBD1 (5 bases). V lost 6 bases to trimming and J lost 11 bases, with 19 bases between them. CDR1 is SEHNR, CDR2 FQNEAQ, per germline (reference sequence). This CDR3 spans 13 amino acids. CDR3: CASRSRGDGNAFF. The CDR3 DNA is TGTGCCAGCAGATCAAGAGGGGATGGTAACGCTTTCTTT.

The chain employs TRBV11-2 and TRBJ2-3; a weak D match, TRBD2 (6 bases). V gave up 5 bases and J gave up 4 bases, with 19 bases separating them. There are 16 residues in the CDR3. The germline CDR1 and CDR2 sequences are SGHAT and FQNNGV. CDR3 in amino acids: CASSLGMGGRADTQYF. CDR3 nucleotides: TGTGCCAGCAGCCTCGGCATGGGGGGAAGGGCAGATACGCAGTATTTT.

This clonotype was seen a handful of times. This sequence joins TRBV11-2 and TRBJ2-3, with D perhaps matching TRBD2 (6 bases). Trimming removed 5 bases from V and 5 bases from J, with 17 bases in between. The V gene's germline CDR1 is SGHAT and CDR2 FQNNGV. This CDR3 spans 15 amino acids. For the CDR3, the DNA is TGTGCCAGCAGCCCCTCGGTGGGACTCGGAGATACGCAGTATTTT. This translates into CASSPSVGLGDTQYF.

J is TRBJ2-1 and V is TRBV9; D may be TRBD2 (5 bases). V shed 3 bases and J shed 4 bases, with 23 bases lying between them. This CDR3 is built from 18 residues. Germline lookup yields CDR1 SGDLS and CDR2 YYNGEE. CDR3 loop: CASSEGLTQRYLYNEQFF. The CDR3 nucleotides read TGTGCCAGCAGCGAAGGGTTGACCCAGCGGTACCTATACAATGAGCAGTTCTTC.

Many counts were recorded for this clonotype. V gene TRBV2 combines with J gene TRBJ2-1, with D uncertain. Germline assignment: CDR1 SNHLY and CDR2 FYNNEI. Trimming shortened V by 5 bases and J by 0 bases, and 8 bases separated the two germline ends. The CDR3 runs 14 residues. As DNA, the CDR3 is TGTGCCAGCAGTTCTAAGGGCTCCTACAATGAGCAGTTCTTC. Translated, it gives CASSSKGSYNEQFF.

This clonotype came up many times. The gene calls are TRBV14 and TRBJ2-2; D not certain. Germline CDR1 and CDR2: SGHDN and FVKESK. The CDR3 loop spans 15 amino acids. V was trimmed by 0 bases and J by 6 bases, leaving 11 bases between them. The CDR3 region is CASSQDLASPGELFF. In nucleotides, the CDR3 is TGTGCCAGCAGCCAAGATTTGGCTAGTCCCGGGGAGCTGTTTTTT.

The rearrangement links TRBV5-1 to TRBJ2-5; 8 nucleotides align to TRBD1. Germline V gene sequence: CDR1 SGHRS, CDR2 YFSETQ. This CDR3 has 13 residues. The J segment lost 5 bases and the V segment lost 4 bases, leaving 4 bases of the junction unmatched. CDR3 DNA: TGCGCCAGCAGCCTGAGACAGGGGGAGACCCAGTACTTC. Its protein product is CASSLRQGETQYF.

This clonotype came up a few times. The chain recombines TRBV7-3 with TRBJ2-1; D possibly uses TRBD1 or TRBD2 (5 bases each). This CDR3 spans 14 amino acids. The germline V gene has CDR1 SGHTA and CDR2 FQGTGA. V was cut by 5 bases and J by 10 bases, with 18 bases left in between. The CDR3 sequence: CASSPWKGSEEQFF. The CDR3 DNA follows: TGTGCCAGCAGCCCCTGGAAGGGGAGTGAGGAGCAGTTCTTC.

This clonotype has at least ten counts. This sequence joins TRBV15 and TRBJ2-1, with TRBD1 matching 9 bases. Germline-derived CDR1 and CDR2 are LNHNV and YYDKDF (reference sequence). Unmatched junction bases numbered 2, after V lost 1 base and J lost 4 bases. The CDR3 totals 15 residues. CDR3 nucleotides: TGTGCCACCAGCAGAGGACAGGGGGTTTACAATGAGCAGTTCTTC. Protein product: CATSRGQGVYNEQFF.

The chain joins TRBV27 to TRBJ2-7, with D perhaps matching TRBD2 (7 bases). V was cut by 8 bases and J by 2 bases, with 19 bases left in between. The CDR3 has 15 residues. Germline V lookup: CDR1 MNHEY, CDR2 SMNVEV (reference sequence). DNA of the CDR3: TGTGCCAGCGGGGCGGGGGCGGGCCAGACCTACGAGCAGTACTTC. Translation gives CASGAGAGQTYEQYF.

This clonotype was counted only a few times. The CDR3 region is CASSPEVGRNTEAFF. CDR3 in DNA: TGTGCCAGCTCACCAGAGGTTGGTAGGAACACTGAAGCTTTCTTT. The chain has TRBV18 and TRBJ1-1; D gene ambiguous. Looked up from germline, CDR1 is KGHSH and CDR2 is LQKENI. V was trimmed by 2 bases and J by 1 base, leaving 11 bases between them. The CDR3 extends over 15 amino acids. Drawing the rest from reference TRBV18 and TRBJ1-1, the complete variable domain is NAGVMQNPRHLVRRRGQEARLRCSPMKGHSHVYWYRQLPEEGLKFMVYLQKENIIDESGMPKERFSAEFPKEGPSILRIQQVVRGDSAAYFCASSPEVGRNTEAFFGQGTRLTVV.

V gene TRBV5-1 combines with J gene TRBJ2-2; possible D gene TRBD1, 6 bases. This CDR3 region has 17 residues. Germline V lookup: CDR1 SGHRS, CDR2 YFSETQ. V dropped 2 bases and J dropped 1 base, with 15 bases sitting between them. DNA for the CDR3: TGCGCCAGCAGCTTAAGTCATCTACAGGGGAACACCGGGGAGCTGTTTTTT. Translating it yields CASSLSHLQGNTGELFF.

This clonotype occurred many times. The chain couples TRBV7-9 to TRBJ1-6; possible D gene TRBD1, 6 bases. The CDR3 covers 17 residues. V was clipped by 5 bases and J by 6 bases, with 20 bases between them. Germline V gene data show CDR1 as SEHNR and CDR2 as FQNEAQ (reference sequence). CDR3 in DNA: TGTGCCAGCAGCCGTTCGAACAGGGACCTGGGTAATTCACCCCTCCACTTT. Amino acid sequence: CASSRSNRDLGNSPLHF. Combining the CDR3 with reference TRBV7-9 and TRBJ1-6 gives the whole variable domain DTGVSQNPRHKITKRGQNVTFRCDPISEHNRLYWYRQTLGQGPEFLTYFQNEAQLEKSRLLSDRFSAERPKGSFSTLEIQRTEQGDSAMYLCASSRSNRDLGNSPLHFGNGTRLTVT.

This clonotype has ten or more counts. The chain links TRBV12-3 or TRBV12-4 to TRBJ2-2, with unresolved D. V was pared by 3 bases and J by 3 bases, with 8 bases between. The CDR3 runs 14 residues. CDR3 in amino acids: CASSLDGYTGELFF. CDR3 bases: TGTGCCAGCAGTTTGGACGGGTACACCGGGGAGCTGTTTTTT.

At least ten counts were recorded for this clonotype. V is TRBV6-4 and J is TRBJ2-3; maybe TRBD2 (6 bases). This CDR3 is built from 17 residues. Germline values: CDR1 MRHNA, CDR2 SNTAGT. V was trimmed by 9 bases and J by 2 bases, leaving 24 bases between them. Written as DNA, the CDR3 is TGTGCCAGAGTAACGGGACTCCCAACCTTATCCACAGATACGCAGTATTTT. It codes for CARVTGLPTLSTDTQYF.